The clone carrying this T cell receptor beta chain showed up many times. The length of the CDR3 is 13 residues. V was pared by 6 bases and J by 4 bases, with 10 bases between. The germline V gene encodes CDR1 SQVTM and CDR2 ANQGSEA. TCRdb reprocessed the PCR reads via MiXCR and lists one record per CDR3 protein. Of some 320,000 distinct CDR3 sequences in the sample, roughly 24% are singletons; the top ten hold around 0.76%. The data stem from a study of molecular identifiers for immune sequencing clone quantification. Sequencing was done on a sample of naive CD8+ T cells from blood, with Jurkat cell RNA spiked in. Subset meaning: FACS-sorted CD8+CD4-CCR7+CD45RA+ naive T cells. The chain links TRBV29-1 to TRBJ2-6, with D hard to call. This receptor was obtained from a human donor in good health. Some libraries in this study had Jurkat cell RNA spiked in. The CDR3 bases are TGCAGCGTCGTGTCATTAGGGGCCAACGTCCTGACTTTC. Translation: CSVVSLGANVLTF.